The entry below describes one T cell receptor beta chain. Assay: immunoSEQ multiplex PCR; the TCRdb copy retains only in-frame clones and omits some. The top ten clones hold roughly 8% of a sample with more than 95,000 clones, roughly 93% of them seen once. This specimen comes from a study of control samples from healthy donors and cancer patients. The CDR3 has 15 residues. Germline-derived CDR1 and CDR2 are MNHEY and SVGAGI. V lost 6 bases to trimming and J lost 7 bases; unmatched junction nucleotides: 10. The V gene is TRBV6-5, the J gene TRBJ1-5; 9 nucleotides line up with TRBD1. Sequencing input: blood. This TCR was recovered from a man between 18 and 29 years old in good health. The CDR3 reads CASRAGTGPGQPQHF. The CDR3 DNA reads TGTGCCAGCAGGGCCGGGACAGGGCCCGGGCAGCCCCAGCATTTT.